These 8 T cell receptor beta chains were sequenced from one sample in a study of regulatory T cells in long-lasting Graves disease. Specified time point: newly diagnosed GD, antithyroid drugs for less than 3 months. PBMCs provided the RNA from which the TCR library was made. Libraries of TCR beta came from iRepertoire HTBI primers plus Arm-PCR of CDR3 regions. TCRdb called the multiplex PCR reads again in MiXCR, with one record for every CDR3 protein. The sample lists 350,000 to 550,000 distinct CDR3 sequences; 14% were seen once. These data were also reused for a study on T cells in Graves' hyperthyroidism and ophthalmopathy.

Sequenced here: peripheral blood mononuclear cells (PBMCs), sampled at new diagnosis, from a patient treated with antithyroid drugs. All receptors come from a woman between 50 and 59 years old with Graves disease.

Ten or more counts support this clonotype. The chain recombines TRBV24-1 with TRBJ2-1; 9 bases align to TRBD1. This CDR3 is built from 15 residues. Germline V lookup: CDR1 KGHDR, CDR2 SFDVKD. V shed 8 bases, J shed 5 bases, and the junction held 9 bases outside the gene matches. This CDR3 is CATMGPGTGNNEQFF. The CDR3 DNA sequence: TGTGCCACCATGGGTCCCGGGACAGGGAACAATGAGCAGTTCTTC.

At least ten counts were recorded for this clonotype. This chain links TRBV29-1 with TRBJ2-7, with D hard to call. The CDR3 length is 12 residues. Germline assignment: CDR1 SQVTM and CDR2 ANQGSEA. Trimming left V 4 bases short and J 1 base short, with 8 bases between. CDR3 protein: CSVVEPSYEQYF. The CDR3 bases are TGCAGCGTTGTCGAGCCATCCTACGAGCAGTACTTC.

CDR3 sequence: CASSLVGGLSGRAYNEQFF. The CDR3 coding sequence is TGCGCCAGCAGCTTGGTAGGGGGCCTAAGCGGGAGGGCCTACAATGAGCAGTTCTTC. The chain is built from TRBV5-1 and TRBJ2-1; 10 nucleotides match TRBD2. In germline, CDR1 is SGHRS, CDR2 YFSETQ. V lost 0 bases, J lost 2 bases, and 11 bases stayed unmatched. The CDR3 consists of 19 residues.

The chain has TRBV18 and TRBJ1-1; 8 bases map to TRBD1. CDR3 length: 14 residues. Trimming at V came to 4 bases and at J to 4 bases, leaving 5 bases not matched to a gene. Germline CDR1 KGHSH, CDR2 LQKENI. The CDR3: CASSRTGQGTEAFF. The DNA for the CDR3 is TGTGCCAGCTCACGCACCGGACAGGGCACTGAAGCTTTCTTT.

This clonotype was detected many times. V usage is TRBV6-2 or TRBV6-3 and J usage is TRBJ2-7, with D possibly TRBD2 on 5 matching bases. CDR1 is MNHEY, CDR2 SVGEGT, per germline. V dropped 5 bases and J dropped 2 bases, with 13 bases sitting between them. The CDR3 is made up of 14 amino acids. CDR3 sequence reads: CASSEASGAYEQYF. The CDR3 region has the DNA TGTGCCAGCAGTGAGGCGAGCGGAGCCTACGAGCAGTACTTC.

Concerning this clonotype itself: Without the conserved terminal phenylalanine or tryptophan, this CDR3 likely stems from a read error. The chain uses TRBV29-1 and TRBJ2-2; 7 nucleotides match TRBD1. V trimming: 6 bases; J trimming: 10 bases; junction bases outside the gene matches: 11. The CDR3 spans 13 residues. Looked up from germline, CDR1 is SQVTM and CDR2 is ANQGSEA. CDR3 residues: CSVGTEGRVELFL. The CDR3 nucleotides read TGCAGCGTCGGGACAGAGGGGCGCGTGGAGCTGTTTCTT.

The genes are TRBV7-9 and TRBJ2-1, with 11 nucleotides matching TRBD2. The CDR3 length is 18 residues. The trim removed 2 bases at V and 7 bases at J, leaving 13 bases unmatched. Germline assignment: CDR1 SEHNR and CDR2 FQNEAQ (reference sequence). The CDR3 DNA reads TGTGCCAGCAGCTTAACAACACGGGCTAGCGGGAGGCCGAATGAGCAGTTCTTC. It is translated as CASSLTTRASGRPNEQFF.

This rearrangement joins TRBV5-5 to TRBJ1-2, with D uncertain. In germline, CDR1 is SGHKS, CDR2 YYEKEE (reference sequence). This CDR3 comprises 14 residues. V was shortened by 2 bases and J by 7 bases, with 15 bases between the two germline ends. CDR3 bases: TGTGCCAGCAGCTTTAAACCCGAAAAAGGTGGCTACACCTTC. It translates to CASSFKPEKGGYTF. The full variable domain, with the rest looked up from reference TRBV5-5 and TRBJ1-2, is DAGVTQSPTHLIKTRGQQVTLRCSPISGHKSVSWYQQVLGQGPQFIFQYYEKEERGRGNFPDRFSARQFPNYSSELNVNALLLGDSALYLCASSFKPEKGGYTFGSGTRLTVV.